Following are 16 T cell receptor beta chains from one sample sequenced in a study of response to subunit inactivated influenza vaccine. TCRdb independently ran MiXCR on the RT-PCR reads; one entry per CDR3 protein. This table has over 800,000 distinct CDR3 sequences, less than 25% appearing once. The starting material was PBMCs from blood, obtained 4 to 6 days after vaccination. These receptors all come from a man aged 45-65 years who received an inactivated influenza vaccine.

The chain couples TRBV29-1 to TRBJ2-1; TRBD1 matches 7 bases. The CDR3 length is 14 residues. Germline V CDR1 and CDR2: SQVTM, ANQGSEA. The V segment lost 5 bases and the J segment 0 bases; nucleotides outside the gene matches: 4. The CDR3 DNA sequence: TGCAGCGTTAGACAGGGCAACTCCTACAATGAGCAGTTCTTC. Translating gives CSVRQGNSYNEQFF.

This clonotype showed up just a few times. DNA of the CDR3: TGCGCCAGCAGCCCCCCCACAGCGGGAGTTTCTTACAATGAGCAGTTCTTC. Its translation: CASSPPTAGVSYNEQFF. The rearrangement joins TRBV5-1 to TRBJ2-1; 8 nucleotides agree with TRBD2. Per the germline V gene, CDR1 is SGHRS and CDR2 is YFSETQ. The V segment lost 4 bases and the J segment 4 bases; nucleotides outside the gene matches: 13. There are 17 residues in the CDR3.

The J gene is TRBJ1-2, the V gene TRBV2; 9 nucleotides match TRBD1. From germline, CDR1 is SNHLY and CDR2 FYNNEI. The CDR3 runs to 12 residues. With V trimmed by 8 bases and J by 8 bases, 6 bases remained unmatched. CDR3 DNA: TGTGCCAGCGGGGACAGGGTGGGCGGCTACACCTTC. This gives the protein CASGDRVGGYTF.

The rearrangement uses TRBV5-1 and TRBJ1-6, with D hard to call. This CDR3 contains 17 residues. Trimming shortened V by 2 bases and J by 0 bases, and 12 bases separated the two germline ends. The germline CDR1 and CDR2 sequences are SGHRS and YFSETQ. The CDR3 reads CASSLQHPSSYNSPLHF. The DNA for the CDR3 is TGCGCCAGCAGCTTACAACATCCGAGCTCCTATAATTCACCCCTCCACTTT.

In this sample, this clonotype turned up a few times. The J gene is TRBJ2-1, the V gene TRBV20-1; no clear D gene. The V end lost 0 bases, the J end lost 10 bases, and 10 bases lay between the germline ends. CDR3 length equals 12 residues. In germline, CDR1 is DFQATT, CDR2 SNEGSKA (reference sequence). The CDR3 sequence: CSARDGSPEQFF. CDR3 nucleotide sequence: TGCAGTGCTAGAGATGGGTCGCCGGAGCAGTTCTTC.

V usage is TRBV11-2 and J usage is TRBJ2-2; D is ambiguous. The CDR3 consists of 16 residues. V lost 5 bases to trimming and J lost 1 base, with 14 bases between them. Germline-derived CDR1 and CDR2 are SGHAT and FQNNGV. The CDR3 sequence is CASSREGPKNTGELFF. The CDR3 DNA reads TGTGCCAGCAGCCGAGAAGGTCCGAAGAACACCGGGGAGCTGTTTTTT.

This clonotype turned up a few times. This chain uses TRBV24-1 with TRBJ2-3, with TRBD1 identical over 7 bases. CDR3 length equals 15 residues. The V gene's germline CDR1 is KGHDR and CDR2 SFDVKD. Germline trimming cut 7 bases from V and 0 bases from J; bases unmatched to any gene: 6. In nucleotides, the CDR3 is TGTGCCACCAGCGACAGGGTCCGGAGCACAGATACGCAGTATTTT. Translation: CATSDRVRSTDTQYF.

The rearrangement joins TRBV7-6 to TRBJ2-2; D is possibly TRBD1 (5 bases). Germline CDR1 is SGHVS and CDR2 is FNYEAQ. CDR3 length: 12 amino acids. V was shortened by 5 bases and J by 7 bases, with 8 bases between the two germline ends. Here the CDR3 DNA reads TGTGCCAGCAGCATAGACAGCGGGGAGCTGTTTTTT. Translation: CASSIDSGELFF.

This clonotype was detected many times. This chain joins TRBV6-2 or TRBV6-3 and TRBJ2-1; 12 positions match TRBD2. Trimming removed 0 bases from V and 8 bases from J; junction bases left unmatched: 5. Per the germline V gene, CDR1 is MNHEY and CDR2 is SVGEGT. The CDR3 extends over 16 amino acids. CDR3 region: CASSYSGLAGWDEQFF. CDR3 DNA sequence: TGTGCCAGCAGTTACTCCGGACTAGCGGGATGGGATGAGCAGTTCTTC.

The V gene is TRBV7-8, the J gene TRBJ2-1; 13 bases are a match to TRBD2. CDR1 is SGHVS, CDR2 FQNEAQ, per germline. The CDR3 has 15 residues. V lost 4 bases, J lost 7 bases, and 4 bases stayed unmatched. For the CDR3, the DNA is TGTGCCAGCAGCTGGACTAGCGGGGGCTCGAATGAGCAGTTCTTC. It yields the protein CASSWTSGGSNEQFF.

The chain recombines TRBV24-1 with TRBJ2-2; no definite D call. Trimming took 4 bases from V and 6 from J, leaving 14 bases between them. This CDR3 spans 15 amino acids. CDR1 is KGHDR and CDR2 is SFDVKD in the germline V gene. In DNA, the CDR3 is TGTGCCACCAGTGACTCTTCCTCAGTCCCCGGGGAGCTGTTTTTT. Protein product: CATSDSSSVPGELFF.

A few counts support this clonotype. The V and J genes are TRBV7-8 and TRBJ1-6, with 11 bases fitting TRBD1. Per the germline V gene, CDR1 is SGHVS and CDR2 is FQNEAQ. The ends lost 1 base at V and 14 bases at J; junction bases unmatched: 13. The CDR3 spans 17 residues. This chain's CDR3 is CASSLEIPDRGPLALHF. The CDR3 bases are TGTGCCAGCAGCTTAGAAATTCCGGACAGGGGGCCCTTAGCCCTCCACTTT.

This clonotype has more than one count but fewer than ten. This chain joins TRBV18 and TRBJ2-7; D is unclear. Per germline, CDR1 KGHSH and CDR2 LQKENI. This CDR3 comprises 12 residues. V lost 5 bases, J lost 4 bases, and 9 bases lay in between. The CDR3 reads CASSSILYEQYF. CDR3 coding DNA: TGTGCCAGCTCATCAATACTTTACGAGCAGTACTTC.

The chain couples TRBV5-1 to TRBJ2-3; no definite D call. V was cut by 7 bases and J by 0 bases, with 12 bases left in between. Per the germline V gene, CDR1 is SGHRS and CDR2 is YFSETQ. The length of the CDR3 is 14 residues. CDR3 sequence reads: CASVDGASTDTQYF. In nucleotides, the CDR3 is TGCGCCAGCGTGGACGGAGCTAGCACAGATACGCAGTATTTT.

This clonotype was counted between two and nine times. The rearrangement links TRBV18 to TRBJ1-5; D perhaps matches TRBD1 (6 bases). Germline V lookup: CDR1 KGHSH, CDR2 LQKENI. The CDR3 consists of 17 residues. Trimming stripped 0 bases from V and 3 bases from J, with 15 bases between. Here the CDR3 DNA reads TGTGCCAGCTCACCACCTTTACGGGGGCTGGTCAATCAGCCCCAGCATTTT. Its protein product is CASSPPLRGLVNQPQHF.

This clonotype was detected only a few times. The rearrangement uses TRBV29-1 and TRBJ2-7; 8 bases are shared with TRBD1. V dropped 7 bases and J dropped 7; count of bases not matched to a gene: 9. Germline V gene lookup returns CDR1 SQVTM and CDR2 ANQGSEA. The CDR3 consists of 12 residues. Here the CDR3 reads CSARQGKVEQYF. CDR3 DNA: TGCAGCGCCCGACAGGGGAAAGTTGAGCAGTACTTC.